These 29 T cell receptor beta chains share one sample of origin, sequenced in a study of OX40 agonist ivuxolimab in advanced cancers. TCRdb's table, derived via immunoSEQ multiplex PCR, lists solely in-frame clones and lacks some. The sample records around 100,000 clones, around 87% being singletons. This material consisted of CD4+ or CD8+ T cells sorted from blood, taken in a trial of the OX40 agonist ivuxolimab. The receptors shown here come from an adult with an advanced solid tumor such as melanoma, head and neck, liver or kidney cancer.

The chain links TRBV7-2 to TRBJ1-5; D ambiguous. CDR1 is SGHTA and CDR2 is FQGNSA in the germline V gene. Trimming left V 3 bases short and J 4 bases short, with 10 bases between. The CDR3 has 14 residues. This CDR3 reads CASSFQSRNQPQHF. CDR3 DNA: TGTGCCAGCAGCTTTCAATCGAGGAATCAGCCCCAGCATTTT.

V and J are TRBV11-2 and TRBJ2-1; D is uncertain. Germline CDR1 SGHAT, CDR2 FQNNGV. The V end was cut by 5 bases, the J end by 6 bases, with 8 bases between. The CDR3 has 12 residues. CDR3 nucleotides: TGTGCCAGCAGCCCTAGGGTCAATGAGCAGTTCTTC. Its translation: CASSPRVNEQFF.

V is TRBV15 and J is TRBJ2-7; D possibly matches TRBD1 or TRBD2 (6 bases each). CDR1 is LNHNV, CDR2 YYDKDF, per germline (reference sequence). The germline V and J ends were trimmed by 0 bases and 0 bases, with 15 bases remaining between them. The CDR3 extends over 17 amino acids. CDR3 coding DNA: TGTGCCACCAGCAGAGAGGGGGGCGGCTCCAGCTCCTACGAGCAGTACTTC. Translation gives CATSREGGGSSSYEQYF.

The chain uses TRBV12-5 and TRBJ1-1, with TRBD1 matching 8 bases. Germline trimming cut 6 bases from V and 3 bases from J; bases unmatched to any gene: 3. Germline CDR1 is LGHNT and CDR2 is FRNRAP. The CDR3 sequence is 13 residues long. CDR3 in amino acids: CASGKQGDTEAFF. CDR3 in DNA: TGTGCTAGTGGAAAACAGGGGGACACTGAAGCTTTCTTT.

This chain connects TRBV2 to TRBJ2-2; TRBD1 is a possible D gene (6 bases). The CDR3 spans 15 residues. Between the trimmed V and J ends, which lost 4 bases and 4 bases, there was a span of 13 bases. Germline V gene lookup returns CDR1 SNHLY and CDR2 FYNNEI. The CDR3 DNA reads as TGTGCCAGCAGTGGCGAACAGGGTTTCACCGGGGAGCTGTTTTTT. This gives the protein CASSGEQGFTGELFF.

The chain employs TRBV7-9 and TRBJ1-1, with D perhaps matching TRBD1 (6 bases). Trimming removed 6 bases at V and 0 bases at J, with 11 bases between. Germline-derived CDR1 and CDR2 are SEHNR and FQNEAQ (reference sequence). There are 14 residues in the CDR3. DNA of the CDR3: TGTGCCAGCAGGGAGGGGGTTGTGAACACTGAAGCTTTCTTT. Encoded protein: CASREGVVNTEAFF.

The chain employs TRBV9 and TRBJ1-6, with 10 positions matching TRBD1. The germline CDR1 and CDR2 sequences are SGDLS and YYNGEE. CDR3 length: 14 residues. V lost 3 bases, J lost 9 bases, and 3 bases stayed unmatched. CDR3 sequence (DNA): TGTGCCAGCAGCGCCCGGGACAGGGGTTCACCCCTCCACTTT. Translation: CASSARDRGSPLHF.

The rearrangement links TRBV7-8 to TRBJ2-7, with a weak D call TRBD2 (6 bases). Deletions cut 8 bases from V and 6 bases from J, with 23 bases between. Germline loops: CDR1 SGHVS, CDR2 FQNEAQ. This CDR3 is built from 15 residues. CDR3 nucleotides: TGTGCCAGCCAGCCGACTAGTACCTCTCTCGGCGAGCAGTACTTC. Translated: CASQPTSTSLGEQYF.

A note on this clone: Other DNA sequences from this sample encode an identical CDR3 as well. CDR3 coding DNA: TGTGCCAGCAGCTTAACGGGCACCGGGGAGCTGTTTTTT. Translating gives CASSLTGTGELFF. This sequence joins TRBV7-3 and TRBJ2-2; unclear D gene. Germline-derived CDR1 and CDR2 are SGHTA and FQGTGA. The CDR3 has 13 residues. V was trimmed by 0 bases and J by 4 bases, leaving 3 bases between them. Full variable domain (missing parts from reference TRBV7-3 and TRBJ2-2): GAGVSQTPSNKVTEKGKYVELRCDPISGHTALYWYRQSLGQGPEFLIYFQGTGAADDSGLPNDRFFAVRPEGSVSTLKIQRTERGDSAVYLCASSLTGTGELFFGEGSRLTVL.

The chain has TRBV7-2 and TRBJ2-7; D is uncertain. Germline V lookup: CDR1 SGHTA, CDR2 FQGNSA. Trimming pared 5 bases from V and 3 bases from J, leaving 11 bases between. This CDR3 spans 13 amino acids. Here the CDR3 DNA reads TGTGCCAGCAGCCCAAACCTAGTCTACGAGCAGTACTTC. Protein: CASSPNLVYEQYF.

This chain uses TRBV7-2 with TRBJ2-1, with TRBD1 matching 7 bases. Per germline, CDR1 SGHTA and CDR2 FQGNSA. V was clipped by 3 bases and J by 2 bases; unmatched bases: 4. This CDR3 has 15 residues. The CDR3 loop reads CASSFDRVTYNEQFF. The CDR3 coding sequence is TGTGCCAGCAGCTTCGACAGGGTCACCTACAATGAGCAGTTCTTC.

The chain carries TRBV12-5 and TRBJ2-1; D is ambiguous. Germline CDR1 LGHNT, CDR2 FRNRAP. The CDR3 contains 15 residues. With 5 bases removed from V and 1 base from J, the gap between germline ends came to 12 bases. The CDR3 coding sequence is TGTGCTAGTGGTCCCCCGGCGGTTTCCTACAATGAGCAGTTCTTC. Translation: CASGPPAVSYNEQFF.

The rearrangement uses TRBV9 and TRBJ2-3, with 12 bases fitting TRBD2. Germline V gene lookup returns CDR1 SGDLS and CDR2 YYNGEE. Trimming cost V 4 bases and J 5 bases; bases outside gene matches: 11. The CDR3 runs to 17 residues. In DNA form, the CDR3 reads TGTGCCAGCAGCTCCGGACTAGCGGGGCCGGGGAAAGATACGCAGTATTTT. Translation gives CASSSGLAGPGKDTQYF.

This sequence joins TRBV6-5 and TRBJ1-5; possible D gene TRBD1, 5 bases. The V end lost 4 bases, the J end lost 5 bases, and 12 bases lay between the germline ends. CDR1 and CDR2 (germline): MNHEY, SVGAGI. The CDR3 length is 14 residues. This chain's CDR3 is CASSWGWGHQPQHF. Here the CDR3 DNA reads TGTGCCAGCAGTTGGGGCTGGGGTCATCAGCCCCAGCATTTT.

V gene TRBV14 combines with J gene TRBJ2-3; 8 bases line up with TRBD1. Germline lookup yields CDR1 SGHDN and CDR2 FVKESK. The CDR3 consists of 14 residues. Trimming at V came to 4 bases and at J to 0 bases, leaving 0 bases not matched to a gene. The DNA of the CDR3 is TGTGCCAGCAGCCGGGACAGGAGCACAGATACGCAGTATTTT. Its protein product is CASSRDRSTDTQYF.

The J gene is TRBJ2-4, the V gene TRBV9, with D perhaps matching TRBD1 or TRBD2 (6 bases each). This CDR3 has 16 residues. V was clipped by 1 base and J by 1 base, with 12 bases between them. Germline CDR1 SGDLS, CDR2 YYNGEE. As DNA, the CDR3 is TGTGCCAGCAGCGTAAGGGGGGACCGTGCCAAAAACATTCAGTACTTC. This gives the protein CASSVRGDRAKNIQYF.

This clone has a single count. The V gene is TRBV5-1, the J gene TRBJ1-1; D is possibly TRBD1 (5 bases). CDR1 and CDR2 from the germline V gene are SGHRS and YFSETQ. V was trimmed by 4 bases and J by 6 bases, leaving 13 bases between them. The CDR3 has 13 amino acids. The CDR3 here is CASSLGGVPEAFF. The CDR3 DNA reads TGCGCCAGCAGCCTGGGGGGAGTACCTGAAGCTTTCTTT. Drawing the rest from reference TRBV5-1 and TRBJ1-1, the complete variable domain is KAGVTQTPRYLIKTRGQQVTLSCSPISGHRSVSWYQQTPGQGLQFLFEYFSETQRNKGNFPGRFSGRQFSNSRSEMNVSTLELGDSALYLCASSLGGVPEAFFGQGTRLTVV.

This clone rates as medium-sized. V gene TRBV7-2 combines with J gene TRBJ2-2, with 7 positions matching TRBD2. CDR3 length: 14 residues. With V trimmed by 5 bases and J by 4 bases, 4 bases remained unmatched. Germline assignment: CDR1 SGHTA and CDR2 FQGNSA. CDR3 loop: CASSRGRGTGELFF. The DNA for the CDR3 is TGTGCCAGCAGCCGTGGGAGGGGCACCGGGGAGCTGTTTTTT.

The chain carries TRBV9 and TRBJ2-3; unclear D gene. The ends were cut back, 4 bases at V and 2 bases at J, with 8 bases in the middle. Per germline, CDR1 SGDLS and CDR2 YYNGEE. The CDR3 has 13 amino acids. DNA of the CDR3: TGTGCCAGCAGCCGAACCCCCACAGATACGCAGTATTTT. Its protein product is CASSRTPTDTQYF.

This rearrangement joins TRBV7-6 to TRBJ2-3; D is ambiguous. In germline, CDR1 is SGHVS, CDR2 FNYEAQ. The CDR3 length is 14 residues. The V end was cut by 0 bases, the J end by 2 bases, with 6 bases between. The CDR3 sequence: CASSLADTTDTQYF. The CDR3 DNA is TGTGCCAGCAGCTTAGCGGATACCACAGATACGCAGTATTTT.

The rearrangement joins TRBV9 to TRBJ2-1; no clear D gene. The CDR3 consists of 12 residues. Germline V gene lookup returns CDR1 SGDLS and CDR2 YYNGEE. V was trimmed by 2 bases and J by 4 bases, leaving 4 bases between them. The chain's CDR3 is CASSVAYNEQFF. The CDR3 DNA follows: TGTGCCAGCAGCGTGGCTTACAATGAGCAGTTCTTC.

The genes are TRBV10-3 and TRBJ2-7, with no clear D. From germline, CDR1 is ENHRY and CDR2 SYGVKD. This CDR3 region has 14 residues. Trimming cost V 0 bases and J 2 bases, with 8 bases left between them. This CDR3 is CAISESRSAYEQYF. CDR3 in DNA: TGTGCCATCAGTGAGTCACGGTCCGCCTACGAGCAGTACTTC.

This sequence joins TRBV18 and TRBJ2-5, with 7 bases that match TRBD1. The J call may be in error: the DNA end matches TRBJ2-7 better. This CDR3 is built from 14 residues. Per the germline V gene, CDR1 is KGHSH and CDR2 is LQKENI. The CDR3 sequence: CASSPSGTDYEQYF. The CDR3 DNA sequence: TGTGCCAGCTCACCTTCCGGGACAGACTACGAGCAGTACTTC.

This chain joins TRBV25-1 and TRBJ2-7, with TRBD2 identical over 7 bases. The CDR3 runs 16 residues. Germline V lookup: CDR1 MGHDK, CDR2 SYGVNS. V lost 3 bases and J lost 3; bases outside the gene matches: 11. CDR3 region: CASSDRPAGAGYEQYF. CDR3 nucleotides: TGTGCCAGCAGTGACCGCCCGGCGGGAGCAGGCTACGAGCAGTACTTC.

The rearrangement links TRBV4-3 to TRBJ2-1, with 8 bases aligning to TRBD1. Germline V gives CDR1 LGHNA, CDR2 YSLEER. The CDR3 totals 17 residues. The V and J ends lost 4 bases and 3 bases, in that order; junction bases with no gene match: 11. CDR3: CASSPRPQGAGYNEQFF. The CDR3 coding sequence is TGCGCCAGCAGCCCTCGCCCCCAGGGGGCAGGCTACAATGAGCAGTTCTTC.

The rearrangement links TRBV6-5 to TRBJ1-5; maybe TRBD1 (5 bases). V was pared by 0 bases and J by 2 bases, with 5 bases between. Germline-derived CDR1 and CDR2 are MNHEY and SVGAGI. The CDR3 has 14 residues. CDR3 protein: CASSYSGGNQPQHF. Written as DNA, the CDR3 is TGTGCCAGCAGTTACTCAGGGGGCAATCAGCCCCAGCATTTT.

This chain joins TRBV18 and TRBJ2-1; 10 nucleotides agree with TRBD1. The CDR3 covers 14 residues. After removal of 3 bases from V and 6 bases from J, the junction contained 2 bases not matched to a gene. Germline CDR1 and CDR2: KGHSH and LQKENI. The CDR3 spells CASSPGQGTNEQFF. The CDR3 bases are TGTGCCAGCTCACCGGGACAGGGGACCAATGAGCAGTTCTTC.

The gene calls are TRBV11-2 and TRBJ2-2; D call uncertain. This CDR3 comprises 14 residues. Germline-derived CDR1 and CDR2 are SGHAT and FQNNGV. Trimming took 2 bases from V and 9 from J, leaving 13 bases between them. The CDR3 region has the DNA TGTGCCAGCAGCTTATCTGGCGTTGGGAGGGAGCTGTTTTTT. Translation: CASSLSGVGRELFF.

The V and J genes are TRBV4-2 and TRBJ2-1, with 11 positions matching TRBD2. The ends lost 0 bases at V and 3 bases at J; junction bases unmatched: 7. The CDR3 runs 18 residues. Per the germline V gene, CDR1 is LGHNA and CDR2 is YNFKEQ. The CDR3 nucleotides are TGTGCCAGCAGCCAAGACGATACTAGCGGGGGTTACTACAATGAGCAGTTCTTC. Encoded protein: CASSQDDTSGGYYNEQFF.